This T cell receptor (beta chain) was sequenced for a study of blood T cell repertoires in COVID-19. Trimming removed 8 bases from V and 4 bases from J; junction bases left unmatched: 5. The CDR3 loop spans 12 amino acids. Those who participated ranged in age from roughly 18 to 90 years and resided in 20 to 30 US areas. Recovered status applied to Cohort 3 donors who had two consecutive negative PCRs. It also applied to those with clearance or with symptom resolution. Data came from immunoSEQ multiplex PCR; TCRdb stores just in-frame clones and leaves some out. The sample carries 180,000 or so clones, 70% to 85% recorded once.

V gene TRBV12-3 or TRBV12-4 combines with J gene TRBJ2-7; 7 nucleotides match TRBD1. The receptor's source is a man aged 45-60 years who had recovered from COVID-19. The sequenced material came from PBMCs or T cells enriched from blood (not recorded which). The CDR3 sequence: CASSKGAYEQYF. The CDR3, as DNA: TGTGCCAGCTCTAAGGGGGCTTACGAGCAGTACTTC.